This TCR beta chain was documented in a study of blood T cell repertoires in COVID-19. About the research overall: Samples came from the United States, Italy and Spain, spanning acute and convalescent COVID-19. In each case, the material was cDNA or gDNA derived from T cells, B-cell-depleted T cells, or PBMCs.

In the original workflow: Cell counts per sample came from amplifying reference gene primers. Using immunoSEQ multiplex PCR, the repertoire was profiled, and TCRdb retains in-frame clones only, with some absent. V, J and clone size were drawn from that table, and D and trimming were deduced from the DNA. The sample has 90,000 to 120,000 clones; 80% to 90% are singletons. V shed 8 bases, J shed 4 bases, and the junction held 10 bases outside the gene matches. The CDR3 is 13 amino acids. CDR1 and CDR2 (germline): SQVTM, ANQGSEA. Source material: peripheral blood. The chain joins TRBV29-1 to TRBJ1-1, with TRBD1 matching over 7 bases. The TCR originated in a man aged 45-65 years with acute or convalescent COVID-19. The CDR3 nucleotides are TGCAGCCCTATAGGGGGCCTTGGCACTGAAGCTTTCTTT. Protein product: CSPIGGLGTEAFF.